The 32 T cell receptor beta chains below all came from one sample that was sequenced in a study of T cell responses to AZD1222 COVID-19 vaccine. Profiling relied on immunoSEQ multiplex PCR, and the TCRdb table lists in-frame clones only, not all of them. The profile covers roughly 130,000 clones, with about 90% appearing a single time and 5% to 6.5% taken by the ten largest. This sample comprised peripheral blood, obtained on day 0 of AZD1222 vaccination. The receptors derive from an adult in good health.

The chain joins TRBV5-4 to TRBJ2-7; 14 nucleotides line up with TRBD2. The germline gives CDR1 SGHNT, CDR2 YYREEE (reference sequence). The J segment lost 11 bases and the V segment lost 3 bases, leaving 10 bases of the junction unmatched. The CDR3 contains 15 residues. The CDR3 bases are TGTGCCAGCAGCTCAAGGACTAGCGGGAGGTACGGAGAGTACTTC. Protein: CASSSRTSGRYGEYF.

The chain couples TRBV7-2 to TRBJ1-5; D is ambiguous. V shed 1 base and J shed 0 bases, with 13 bases lying between them. The CDR3 totals 17 residues. Germline V gene data show CDR1 as SGHTA and CDR2 as FQGNSA. The DNA of the CDR3 is TGTGCCAGCAGCTTAGTTGGAGGGTACAATAGCAATCAGCCCCAGCATTTT. Its protein is CASSLVGGYNSNQPQHF.

This chain connects TRBV27 to TRBJ2-3; D remains ambiguous. Germline V gene data show CDR1 as MNHEY and CDR2 as SMNVEV (reference sequence). V dropped 6 bases and J dropped 0 bases, with 10 bases sitting between them. The CDR3 consists of 14 residues. The CDR3 is CASRVGYSTDTQYF. The CDR3 DNA is TGTGCCAGCAGAGTGGGCTACAGCACAGATACGCAGTATTTT.

This chain connects TRBV28 to TRBJ1-1, with a possible D match to TRBD1 (5 bases). This CDR3 has 19 amino acids. Germline values: CDR1 MDHEN, CDR2 SYDVKM. V shed 4 bases and J shed 1 base, with 25 bases lying between them. Here the CDR3 reads CASSSRTRDPGPKNTEAFF. Written as DNA, the CDR3 is TGTGCCAGCAGTTCCCGAACCCGGGACCCTGGGCCGAAGAACACTGAAGCTTTCTTT.

Only one count was recorded for this clone. This rearrangement joins TRBV12-3 or TRBV12-4 to TRBJ1-1; 11 bases are a match to TRBD1. This CDR3 comprises 13 residues. Trimming removed 6 bases from V and 8 bases from J; junction bases left unmatched: 5. CDR3 in DNA: TGTGCCAGCAGGCGGGACAGGGGGAAGGAAGCTTTCTTT. This sequence encodes CASRRDRGKEAFF.

V and J are TRBV9 and TRBJ2-3, with 9 bases identical to TRBD2. Losses at the gene ends were 4 bases for V and 4 bases for J; bases not matched to a gene: 10. Germline CDR1 reads SGDLS; CDR2 reads YYNGEE. The CDR3 length is 16 residues. CDR3 sequence (DNA): TGTGCCAGCAGCCCGGCTGCGGGAGGGGGCGCAGATACGCAGTATTTT. As protein: CASSPAAGGGADTQYF.

This chain uses TRBV7-6 with TRBJ2-5; D is perhaps TRBD2 (6 bases). V was clipped by 5 bases and J by 5 bases, with 15 bases between them. Germline V lookup: CDR1 SGHVS, CDR2 FNYEAQ. The CDR3 runs to 14 residues. The CDR3 sequence: CASSPGLRRETQYF. The CDR3 DNA is TGTGCCAGCAGCCCGGGACTCCGCAGGGAGACCCAGTACTTC.

CDR3 nucleotide sequence: TGTGCCAGCGCCCGGGGGAGCTCCTACGAGCAGTACTTC. Protein: CASARGSSYEQYF. The J gene is TRBJ2-7, the V gene TRBV19; D is possibly TRBD2 (6 bases). Germline V gene lookup returns CDR1 LNHDA and CDR2 SQIVND (reference sequence). V lost 9 bases and J lost 0, with 12 bases in between. The length of the CDR3 is 13 residues.

This chain connects TRBV28 to TRBJ1-4; a weak D match, TRBD1 (6 bases). The CDR3 extends over 15 amino acids. With 1 base removed from V and 14 bases from J, the gap between germline ends came to 20 bases. CDR1 and CDR2 (germline): MDHEN, SYDVKM. Written as DNA, the CDR3 is TGTGCCAGCAGTTTATTCCTCAGACAGGTTTCGAGTCTGTTTTTT. It yields the protein CASSLFLRQVSSLFF.

The chain carries TRBV9 and TRBJ1-3; possible D gene TRBD1, 6 bases. V was clipped by 2 bases and J by 0 bases, with 12 bases between them. In germline, CDR1 is SGDLS, CDR2 YYNGEE. The CDR3 runs to 16 residues. The CDR3 coding sequence is TGTGCCAGCAGCGTCAGCCGGACAGTCTCTGGAAACACCATATATTTT. Protein sequence: CASSVSRTVSGNTIYF.

The gene calls are TRBV6-5 and TRBJ1-4; D may be TRBD1 (5 bases). The CDR3 is made up of 16 amino acids. CDR1 and CDR2 from the germline V gene are MNHEY and SVGAGI. Trimming took off 0 bases at V and 7 bases at J, with 15 bases between the two ends. CDR3 sequence (DNA): TGTGCCAGCAGTTACTCGATTTTGGTCCAGGGTGAAAAACTGTTTTTT. The encoded protein is CASSYSILVQGEKLFF.

V gene TRBV7-9 combines with J gene TRBJ1-4; 8 bases line up with TRBD1. Germline CDR1 and CDR2: SEHNR and FQNEAQ (reference sequence). The ends lost 4 bases at V and 8 bases at J; junction bases unmatched: 9. The CDR3 spans 15 residues. The CDR3 is CASSYWTGQEEKLFF. The CDR3 DNA reads TGTGCCAGCAGCTATTGGACAGGGCAGGAAGAAAAACTGTTTTTT.

The rearrangement uses TRBV4-3 and TRBJ1-4, with 8 positions matching TRBD1. The junction had 13 bases not matched to a gene; V was cut back by 5 bases and J by 11 bases. CDR3 size: 15 residues. The germline V gene has CDR1 LGHNA and CDR2 YSLEER. The CDR3 nucleotides read TGCGCCAGCAGCGCCCGGACAGGGTACTCAGACAAACTGTTTTTT. Residues: CASSARTGYSDKLFF.

V and J are TRBV19 and TRBJ1-1, with D hard to call. The CDR3 loop spans 13 amino acids. Trimming pared 1 base from V and 8 bases from J, leaving 11 bases between. Germline CDR1 reads LNHDA; CDR2 reads SQIVND (reference sequence). CDR3 in amino acids: CASSIVATSEAFF. The DNA for the CDR3 is TGTGCCAGTAGTATAGTAGCGACATCAGAAGCTTTCTTT.

This chain connects TRBV5-5 to TRBJ2-4; TRBD1 matches at 8 bases. V was pared by 1 base and J by 2 bases, with 8 bases of the junction left unmatched. This CDR3 region has 17 residues. Per germline, CDR1 SGHKS and CDR2 YYEKEE (reference sequence). The CDR3 nucleotides are TGTGCCAGCAGCTTGTGGATTCAGGGGGCGACCAAAAACATTCAGTACTTC. Its protein is CASSLWIQGATKNIQYF.

This clone ranks as medium-sized. The chain combines TRBV29-1 with TRBJ2-5; 11 nucleotides match TRBD1. The trim removed 1 base at V and 5 bases at J, leaving 6 bases unmatched. The CDR3 has 15 amino acids. The germline gives CDR1 SQVTM, CDR2 ANQGSEA. The CDR3 sequence is CSVEGDRGRGETQYF. The CDR3 nucleotides are TGCAGCGTTGAAGGGGACAGGGGGAGAGGGGAGACCCAGTACTTC.

The genes are TRBV11-3 and TRBJ1-2; D is ambiguous. Germline CDR1 is SGHNT and CDR2 is YENEEA. This CDR3 has 14 residues. V lost 0 bases, J lost 6 bases, and 11 bases lay in between. This CDR3 is CASSLERTSDGYTF. In DNA, the CDR3 is TGTGCCAGCAGCTTAGAAAGGACCAGCGATGGCTACACCTTC.

In DNA form, the CDR3 reads TGTGCCAGCAGTTATGGCACCCGGACAGGGAGAGCTTTCTTT. Translated, it gives CASSYGTRTGRAFF. V gene TRBV6-1 combines with J gene TRBJ1-1, with 8 bases matching TRBD1. Germline lookup yields CDR1 MNHNS and CDR2 SASEGT. With V trimmed by 5 bases and J by 10 bases, 12 bases remained unmatched. The CDR3 is made up of 14 amino acids.

This chain uses TRBV5-1 with TRBJ2-7; D perhaps matches TRBD2 (6 bases). The germline V gene has CDR1 SGHRS and CDR2 YFSETQ. The CDR3 runs to 15 residues. Trimming pared 0 bases from V and 0 bases from J, leaving 10 bases between. CDR3 protein: CASSLDRGSSYEQYF. The CDR3 bases are TGCGCCAGCAGCTTGGATCGGGGGAGCTCCTACGAGCAGTACTTC.

The chain employs TRBV9 and TRBJ2-7, with D possibly TRBD2 on 5 matching bases. V shed 0 bases and J shed 0 bases, with 7 bases lying between them. Germline-derived CDR1 and CDR2 are SGDLS and YYNGEE. The CDR3 has 14 amino acids. The CDR3 sequence: CASSVDLASYEQYF. The CDR3 nucleotides read TGTGCCAGCAGCGTAGATCTAGCCTCCTACGAGCAGTACTTC.

The V call is TRBV29-1, the J call TRBJ2-6, with D hard to call. This CDR3 has 12 amino acids. Germline lookup yields CDR1 SQVTM and CDR2 ANQGSEA. V shed 7 bases and J shed 1 base, with 5 bases lying between them. Here the CDR3 reads CSAESGANVLTF. In DNA form, the CDR3 reads TGCAGCGCCGAATCTGGGGCCAACGTCCTGACTTTC.

V and J are TRBV5-4 and TRBJ2-2; weak D call: TRBD2 (5 bases). From germline, CDR1 is SGHNT and CDR2 YYREEE (reference sequence). Trimming shortened V by 4 bases and J by 6 bases, and 10 bases separated the two germline ends. The CDR3 covers 13 residues. The CDR3 loop is CASSQPRAGELFF. CDR3 sequence (DNA): TGTGCCAGCAGCCAACCGAGGGCCGGGGAGCTGTTTTTT.

This clone was found once. Germline and junction disagree at one end, which may indicate a read error. The CDR3, as DNA: TGTGCCAACAGTGGACAGGGGCGAAACACCATATATTTT. It is translated as CANSGQGRNTIYF. The chain recombines TRBV12-3 or TRBV12-4 with TRBJ1-3; 9 nucleotides align to TRBD1. CDR3 length equals 13 residues.

The chain uses TRBV11-1 and TRBJ2-2; 12 bases fit TRBD2. The V gene end was trimmed by 3 bases and the J gene end by 5 bases; junction bases not matched to a gene: 4. This CDR3 region has 16 residues. Germline V lookup: CDR1 SGHAT, CDR2 FQDESV (reference sequence). Here the CDR3 reads CASSFTTSGRTGELFF. The CDR3 nucleotides are TGTGCCAGCAGCTTTACGACTAGCGGGAGAACCGGGGAGCTGTTTTTT. Variable domain in full (rest from reference TRBV11-1 and TRBJ2-2): EAEVAQSPRYKITEKSQAVAFWCDPISGHATLYWYRQILGQGPELLVQFQDESVVDDSQLPKDRFSAERLKGVDSTLKIQPAELGDSAMYLCASSFTTSGRTGELFFGEGSRLTVL.

The rearrangement joins TRBV6-5 to TRBJ2-1; 9 nucleotides line up with TRBD1. The length of the CDR3 is 13 residues. From germline, CDR1 is MNHEY and CDR2 SVGAGI. Losses at the gene ends were 8 bases for V and 8 bases for J; bases not matched to a gene: 7. The CDR3 loop reads CASRGTGLHEQFF. Here the CDR3 DNA reads TGTGCCAGCCGCGGGACAGGGTTGCATGAGCAGTTCTTC.

V usage is TRBV30 and J usage is TRBJ2-3; the D is unclear. The V end was cut by 0 bases, the J end by 2 bases, with 12 bases between. The CDR3 runs 15 residues. The germline CDR1 and CDR2 sequences are GTSNPN and SVGIG (reference sequence). CDR3 sequence (DNA): TGTGCCTGGAGTGTACGAAGGCCGATCACAGATACGCAGTATTTT. Amino acid sequence: CAWSVRRPITDTQYF.

This chain uses TRBV3-1 (or the pseudogene TRBV3-2) with TRBJ1-2, with 7 bases fitting TRBD1. The CDR3 consists of 12 residues. Germline loops: CDR1 LGHDT, CDR2 YNNKEL (reference sequence). The junction had 5 bases not matched to a gene; V was cut back by 5 bases and J by 8 bases. CDR3 sequence (DNA): TGTGCCAGCAGCAAGACAGGGTACGGCTACACCTTC. Protein product: CASSKTGYGYTF.

The chain recombines TRBV28 with TRBJ2-7; 13 nucleotides line up with TRBD2. The V gene end was trimmed by 2 bases and the J gene end by 2 bases; junction bases not matched to a gene: 12. Germline V lookup: CDR1 MDHEN, CDR2 SYDVKM. The CDR3 sequence is 19 residues long. CDR3 DNA: TGTGCCAGCAGTTTAATTCTGGGACTAGCGGGACAACTAACCTACGAGCAGTACTTC. Protein sequence: CASSLILGLAGQLTYEQYF.

The rearrangement joins TRBV30 to TRBJ2-3; the D gene is possibly TRBD2 (6 bases). Germline CDR1 and CDR2: GTSNPN and SVGIG (reference sequence). The V end lost 1 base, the J end lost 3 bases, and 11 bases lay between the germline ends. The CDR3 is 14 amino acids. DNA for the CDR3: TGTGCCTGGAGTGGGGGGGTGAATACAGATACGCAGTATTTT. Its protein is CAWSGGVNTDTQYF.

The chain employs TRBV7-8 and TRBJ1-2; D may be TRBD1 (5 bases). The germline gives CDR1 SGHVS, CDR2 FQNEAQ. V lost 5 bases, J lost 8 bases, and 27 bases lay in between. The CDR3 spans 17 residues. CDR3 loop: CASSQLVRDLTPRGYTF. The CDR3 bases are TGTGCCAGCAGCCAATTAGTCAGGGACCTGACTCCCCGGGGCTACACCTTC.

This clone is a singleton in its sample. This chain uses TRBV27 with TRBJ2-1; 13 nucleotides align to TRBD2. V lost 6 bases and J lost 10; bases outside the gene matches: 9. The V gene's germline CDR1 is MNHEY and CDR2 SMNVEV (reference sequence). CDR3 length: 15 residues. CDR3 DNA sequence: TGTGCCAGCAGCTCCGGGACTAGCGGGATTCGCGAGCAGTTCTTC. Amino acids: CASSSGTSGIREQFF.

The J gene is TRBJ2-1, the V gene TRBV29-1; possible D gene TRBD2, 6 bases. V was pared by 6 bases and J by 8 bases, with 11 bases between. This CDR3 is 11 amino acids long. Germline assignment: CDR1 SQVTM and CDR2 ANQGSEA. In DNA form, the CDR3 reads TGCAGCGTGGGACTGAGCGATGAGCAGTTCTTC. This translates into CSVGLSDEQFF.